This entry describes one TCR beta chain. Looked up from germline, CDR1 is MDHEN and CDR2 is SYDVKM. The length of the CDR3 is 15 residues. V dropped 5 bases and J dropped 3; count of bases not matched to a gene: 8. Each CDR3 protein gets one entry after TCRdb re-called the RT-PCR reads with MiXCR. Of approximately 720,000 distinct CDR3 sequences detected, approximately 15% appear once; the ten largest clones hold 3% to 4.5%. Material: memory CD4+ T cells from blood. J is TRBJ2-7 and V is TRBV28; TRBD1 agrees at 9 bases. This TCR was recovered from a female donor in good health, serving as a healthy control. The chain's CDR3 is CASSLLTGGSYEQYF. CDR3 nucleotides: TGTGCCAGCAGTCTGTTGACAGGGGGAAGCTACGAGCAGTACTTC.